This T cell receptor beta chain appears in the sequencing data of a study of blood T cell repertoires in COVID-19. As for the study in general: There were acute and convalescent COVID-19 samples, and they came from the United States, Italy and Spain. T cells, B-cell-depleted T cells, or PBMCs provided the cDNA or gDNA that served as material.

CDR3 length equals 11 residues. V dropped 4 bases and J dropped 1 base, with 2 bases sitting between them. In germline, CDR1 is MDHEN, CDR2 SYDVKM. As handled by the study authors: For nucleated cells, counts were estimated from reference gene primer amplification. Sequencing used immunoSEQ multiplex PCR; TCRdb keeps in-frame clones, though not all of them. Clone size and the V and J calls come from that table; the DNA yielded D and trimming. This sample has 250,000 to 350,000 clones; around 82% occur once, and the top ten carry about a sixth. Seattle patient enrollment occurred during active infection, with longitudinal follow-up thereafter.

This sequence originates from a person aged 70 to 85 with COVID-19, enrolled during active disease. Sequenced: peripheral blood. This rearrangement joins TRBV28 to TRBJ2-7; D is uncertain. CDR3 DNA: TGTGCCAGCAGTTCATCCTACGAGCAGTACTTC. Translating gives CASSSSYEQYF.